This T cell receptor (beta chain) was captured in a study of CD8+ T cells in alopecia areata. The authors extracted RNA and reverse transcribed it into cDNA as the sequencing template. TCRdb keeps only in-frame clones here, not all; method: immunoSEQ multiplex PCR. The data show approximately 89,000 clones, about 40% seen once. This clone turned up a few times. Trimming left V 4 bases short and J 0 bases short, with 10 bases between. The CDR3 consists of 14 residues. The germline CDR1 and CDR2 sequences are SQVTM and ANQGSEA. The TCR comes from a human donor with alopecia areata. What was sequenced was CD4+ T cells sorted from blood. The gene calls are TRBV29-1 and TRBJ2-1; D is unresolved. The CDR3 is CSVAAQLSYNEQFF. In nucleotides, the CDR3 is TGCAGCGTTGCGGCACAACTCTCCTACAATGAGCAGTTCTTC.